The entry below describes one T cell receptor (beta chain). It lacks a known antigen. Per-base qualities were not stored, and no clone one base away is much larger. This sample is part of a study of blood T cell repertoires in COVID-19 (dated by TCRdb to 2018 to 2020). Describing the broader study: The collaborator samples originated in the United States, Italy and Spain and spanned the acute and convalescent phases of COVID-19. The material from the prospective study consisted of cDNA or gDNA derived from T cells, B-cell-depleted T cells, or PBMCs. The dataset comprised deeply sampled blood TCRbeta repertoires from subjects exposed to, actively infected with, or recovered from COVID-19. A freely available public database, intended as a resource for researchers studying the immune response to SARS-CoV-2, is where the repertoires were released. Samples were obtained from the ongoing ImmuneRACE study (first 160 participants) and from about 1,300 subjects provided by 6 global collaborators. Sample metadata almost always included a de-identified subject ID, COVID-19 status, age in years and sex. Where available, HLA class I and class II types were obtained from metadata supplied by the sample provider rather than from assay-based typing.

General findings and caveats noted by the study authors: How much clinical and demographic metadata was included differed by source and by participant, and the metadata was provided uncurated.

TCRbeta CDR3 regions were amplified from genomic DNA using the immunoSEQ Assay, a bias-controlled multiplex PCR. The paper's processing steps were these. The number of nucleated cells in each sample was estimated from the amplification of reference gene primers within the assay. Sequence reads were collapsed and filtered to measure the absolute abundance of every unique TCRbeta CDR3 rearrangement. Productive Simpson clonality was computed per sample as the square root of Simpson's diversity index over productive rearrangements. Drawn from immuneACCESS, this table holds only the in-frame rearrangements with V and J called that TCRdb kept. Clones are partly lost; checked studies trace under half to an unresolved V gene and leave the rest unexplained. The V and J calls and clone size come from that table; D and trimming were worked out from the DNA. The sample contains fewer than 350,000 clones, about nine tenths of them found a single time. The top ten hold more than 6% of the sample.

One collaborating source in Seattle enrolled patients during active infection and followed them longitudinally through the course of disease. The collaborating institutions used their own protocols to collect whole blood in K2EDTA tubes. Collaborator samples were shipped for TCRbeta analysis as frozen whole blood, isolated PBMCs, or DNA extracted from either sample type. The CDR3 has 14 amino acids, counting the end cysteine and phenylalanine. The sequence is cut down to CDR3 DNA, 42 bases in frame from base 1. CDR1 LNHDA and CDR2 SQIVND are derived from the germline V gene (reference sequence). V and J lose 3 bases and 3 bases, and a span of 9 bases separates them.

The chain is encoded by TRBV19 joined to TRBJ1-5, with TRBD1 as a weak D call on 5 bases. The sequenced sample was peripheral blood. The source is a woman under 40 with COVID-19, enrolled during active disease. DNA sequence: TGTGCCAGTAGTATCGGGGGAGCCAATCAGCCCCAGCATTTT. It specifies CASSIGGANQPQHF.